The 8 T cell receptor beta chains below were found in one sample sequenced in a study of a mutant IDH1 vaccine in newly diagnosed glioma. What these receptors recognize is not known. TCRdb's copy holds only in-frame clones and misses some; the assay was immunoSEQ multiplex PCR. The sample comprises roughly 70,000 clones, approximately 84% of which are singletons, and around 8.2% rests with the top ten. Time point reported: week 11, during vaccination. Mutant IDH1 20-mer peptide, at 300 ug, made up each vaccine dose, with topical imiquimod. Sequenced material: PBMCs, taken from a glioma patient whose treatment included an IDH1 peptide vaccine. These receptors were obtained from a woman in her fifties or sixties with glioma.

This clone has only one observation. The chain links TRBV7-9 to TRBJ2-1; possibly TRBD2 for D (6 bases). Germline V gene sequence: CDR1 SEHNR, CDR2 FQNEAQ (reference sequence). CDR3 length equals 16 residues. The V gene lost 3 bases and the J gene lost 4 bases, with 16 bases spanning the gap. CDR3 in DNA: TGTGCCAGCAGCTTTACGGGACTCCTAAGATACAATGAGCAGTTCTTC. Translating gives CASSFTGLLRYNEQFF.

This clone was counted only a few times. The chain recombines TRBV5-4 with TRBJ2-3, with 7 bases fitting TRBD1. Germline-derived CDR1 and CDR2 are SGHNT and YYREEE (reference sequence). After removal of 4 bases from V and 4 bases from J, the junction contained 9 bases not matched to a gene. The CDR3 loop spans 15 amino acids. Here the CDR3 reads CASSATQRGPDTQYF. In DNA, the CDR3 is TGTGCCAGCAGCGCCACACAGAGGGGGCCAGATACGCAGTATTTT.

The chain carries TRBV27 and TRBJ2-7; the D gene could be TRBD1 or TRBD2 (6 bases each). V shed 5 bases and J shed 3 bases, with 11 bases lying between them. CDR1 and CDR2 from the germline V gene are MNHEY and SMNVEV (reference sequence). CDR3 length: 13 amino acids. The DNA of the CDR3 is TGTGCCAGCAGTGGGCGGGACAACTACGAGCAGTACTTC. Translating it yields CASSGRDNYEQYF.

The J gene is TRBJ2-5, the V gene TRBV19; a possible D gene is TRBD2 (6 bases). Trimming shortened V by 4 bases and J by 2 bases, and 14 bases separated the two germline ends. CDR3 length: 15 residues. CDR1 and CDR2 (germline): LNHDA, SQIVND (reference sequence). CDR3 coding DNA: TGTGCCAGTAGTAGGGGGAGGTCGGCACAAGAGACCCAGTACTTC. The encoded protein is CASSRGRSAQETQYF.

The chain links TRBV7-9 to TRBJ2-5, with D perhaps being TRBD1 or TRBD2 (6 bases each). V was shortened by 5 bases and J by 6 bases, with 13 bases between the two germline ends. The CDR3 totals 13 residues. CDR1 is SEHNR, CDR2 FQNEAQ, per germline (reference sequence). Here the CDR3 reads CASSVRGAQTQYF. The CDR3 nucleotides are TGTGCCAGCAGCGTGAGGGGGGCCCAGACCCAGTACTTC.

V usage is TRBV30 and J usage is TRBJ2-2; TRBD2 agrees at 9 bases. Germline assignment: CDR1 GTSNPN and CDR2 SVGIG (reference sequence). The CDR3 runs to 15 residues. V shed 7 bases and J 2 bases; nucleotides not matched to a gene: 8. For the CDR3, the DNA is TGTGCCTCCTCAAGGCGGGGGGGCAACACCGGGGAGCTGTTTTTT. This gives the protein CASSRRGGNTGELFF.

The chain recombines TRBV5-1 with TRBJ1-1; D perhaps matches TRBD1 (6 bases). Trimming pared 4 bases from V and 6 bases from J, leaving 10 bases between. From germline, CDR1 is SGHRS and CDR2 YFSETQ. This CDR3 is 12 amino acids long. CDR3 amino acids: CASSLRGPEAFF. For the CDR3, the DNA is TGCGCCAGCAGCCTACGGGGGCCTGAAGCTTTCTTT.

The DNA of the CDR3 is TGTGCCAGCAGTGGGACAGGGGTCGGGGCCAACGTCCTGACTTTC. Residues: CASSGTGVGANVLTF. V gene TRBV27 combines with J gene TRBJ2-6, with 10 bases matching TRBD1. CDR3 size: 15 residues. Germline CDR1 reads MNHEY; CDR2 reads SMNVEV (reference sequence). The ends lost 5 bases at V and 4 bases at J; junction bases unmatched: 2.